The TCR beta chain under discussion was sequenced for a study of control samples from healthy donors and cancer patients. This clone appeared once. The CDR3 length is 11 residues. V was clipped by 3 bases and J by 5 bases, with 4 bases between them. Germline assignment: CDR1 SGHTA and CDR2 FQGNSA. This table comes from immunoSEQ multiplex PCR, and its TCRdb copy is limited to in-frame clones, with some not included. The sample lists approximately 80,000 clones; approximately 90% were seen once. The receptor comes from a woman aged 50 to 65 in good health. The sequenced material came from blood. The rearrangement links TRBV7-2 to TRBJ2-5; D uncertain. Here the CDR3 DNA reads TGTGCCAGCAGCTTTTCGGAGACCCAGTACTTC. It encodes CASSFSETQYF.